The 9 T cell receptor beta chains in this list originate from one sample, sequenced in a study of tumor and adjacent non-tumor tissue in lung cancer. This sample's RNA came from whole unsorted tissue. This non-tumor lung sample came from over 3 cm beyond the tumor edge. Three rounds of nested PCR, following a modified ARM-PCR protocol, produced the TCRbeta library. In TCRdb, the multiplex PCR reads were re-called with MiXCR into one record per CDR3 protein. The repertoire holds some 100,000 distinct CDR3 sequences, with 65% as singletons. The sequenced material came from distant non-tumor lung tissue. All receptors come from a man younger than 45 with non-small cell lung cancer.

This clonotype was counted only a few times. The CDR3 DNA reads as TGTGCCAGCAGTGGGAAAGAGGGCATGGGCGACGAGCAGTACTTC. Translation gives CASSGKEGMGDEQYF. The rearrangement links TRBV2 to TRBJ2-7, with D maybe TRBD2 (5 bases). CDR1 SNHLY and CDR2 FYNNEI come from the germline V gene. The length of the CDR3 is 15 residues. V lost 4 bases and J lost 5, with 18 bases in between.

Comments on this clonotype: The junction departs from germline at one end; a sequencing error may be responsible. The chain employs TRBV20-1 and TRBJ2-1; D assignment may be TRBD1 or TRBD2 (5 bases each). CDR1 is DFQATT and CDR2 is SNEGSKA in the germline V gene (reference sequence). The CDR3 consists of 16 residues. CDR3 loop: CSVRDPGGSEGNEQFF. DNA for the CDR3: TGCAGTGTTAGAGACCCTGGGGGTAGCGAGGGTAATGAGCAGTTCTTC.

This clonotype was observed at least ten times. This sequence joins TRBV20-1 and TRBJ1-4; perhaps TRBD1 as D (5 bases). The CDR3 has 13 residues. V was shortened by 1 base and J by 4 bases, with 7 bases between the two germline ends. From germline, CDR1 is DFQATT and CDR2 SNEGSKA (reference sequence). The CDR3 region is CSARAQGNEKLFF. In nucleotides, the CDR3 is TGCAGTGCTAGAGCCCAGGGTAATGAAAAACTGTTTTTT.

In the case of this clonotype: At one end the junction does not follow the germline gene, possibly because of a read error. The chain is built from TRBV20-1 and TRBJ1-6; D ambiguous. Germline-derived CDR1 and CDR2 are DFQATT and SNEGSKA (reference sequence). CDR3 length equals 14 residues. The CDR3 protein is CNARDWMINSPLRF. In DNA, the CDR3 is TGCAATGCTAGAGACTGGATGATTAATTCACCCCTCCGCTTT.

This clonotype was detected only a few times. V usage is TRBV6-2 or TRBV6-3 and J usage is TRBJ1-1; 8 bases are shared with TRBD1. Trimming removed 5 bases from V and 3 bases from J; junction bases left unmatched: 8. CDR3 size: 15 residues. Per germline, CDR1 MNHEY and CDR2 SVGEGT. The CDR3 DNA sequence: TGTGCCAGCAGTGGTGACAGGGGCGGGTACACTGAAGCTTTCTTT. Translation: CASSGDRGGYTEAFF.

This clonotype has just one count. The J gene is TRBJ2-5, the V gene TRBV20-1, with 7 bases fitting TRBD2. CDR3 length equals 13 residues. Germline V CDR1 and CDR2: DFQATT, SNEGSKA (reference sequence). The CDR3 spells CRASRPGGETQYF. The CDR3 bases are TGCAGAGCCTCCAGGCCGGGAGGAGAGACCCAGTACTTC.

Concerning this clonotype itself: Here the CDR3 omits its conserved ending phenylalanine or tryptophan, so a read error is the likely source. CDR3 nucleotide sequence: TGTGCCAGCACCCAAGACGGCCCGGGGGGACTAGCGGTCACCGGGGAGCTGTTTTGT. It is translated as CASTQDGPGGLAVTGELFC. The rearrangement links TRBV12-3 or TRBV12-4 to TRBJ2-2; 11 nucleotides agree with TRBD2. V was clipped by 7 bases and J by 4 bases; unmatched bases: 17. The CDR3 spans 19 residues.

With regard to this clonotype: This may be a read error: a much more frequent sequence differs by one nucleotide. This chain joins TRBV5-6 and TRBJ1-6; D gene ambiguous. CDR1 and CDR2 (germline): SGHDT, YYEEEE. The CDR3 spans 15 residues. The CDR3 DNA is TGTGCCGGCAGCTTTTATTCCCGAAATAATTCACCCCTCCACTTT. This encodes CAGSFYSRNNSPLHF.

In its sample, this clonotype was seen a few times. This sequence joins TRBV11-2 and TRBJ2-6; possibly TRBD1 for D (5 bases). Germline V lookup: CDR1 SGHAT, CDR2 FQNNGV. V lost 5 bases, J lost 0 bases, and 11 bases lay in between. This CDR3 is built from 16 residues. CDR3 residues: CASSRQRTSGANVLTF. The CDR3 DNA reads TGTGCCAGCAGCCGACAGCGCACCTCTGGGGCCAACGTCCTGACTTTC. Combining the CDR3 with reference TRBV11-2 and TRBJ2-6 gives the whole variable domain EAGVAQSPRYKIIEKRQSVAFWCNPISGHATLYWYQQILGQGPKLLIQFQNNGVVDDSQLPKDRFSAERLKGVDSTLKIQPAKLEDSAVYLCASSRQRTSGANVLTFGAGSRLTVL.